This T cell receptor (beta chain) was profiled in a study of T cell responses to AZD1222 COVID-19 vaccine. Study-wide findings and caveats: A rise in Spike-specific TCR breadth and depth followed two AZD1222 doses. Baseline seropositives among AZD1222 recipients totaled only 5 to 7.

Trimming removed 0 bases from V and 1 base from J; junction bases left unmatched: 6. Germline V gene sequence: CDR1 PRHDT, CDR2 FYEKMQ (reference sequence). CDR3 length: 17 residues. As to this clone: The antigen remains unidentified.

The method was immunoSEQ multiplex PCR; TCRdb's version includes in-frame clones alone and lacks a portion of them. The table has more than 55,000 clones, roughly nine tenths seen once; the top ten hold 6.1%. This sequence joins TRBV13 and TRBJ1-3, with 7 nucleotides matching TRBD1. This sample comprised peripheral blood, obtained 28 days after the second AZD1222 dose. The sequence was obtained from an adult who received the AZD1222 COVID-19 vaccine. The CDR3 DNA is TGTGCCAGCAGCTTAGGCCAGGGGGTTAATTCTGGAAACACCATATATTTT. Residues: CASSLGQGVNSGNTIYF.